This entry features one T cell receptor beta chain sequence. Data came from immunoSEQ multiplex PCR; TCRdb stores just in-frame clones and leaves some out. The sample yields about 200,000 clones, 80% to 85% seen once. Germline CDR1 is SGDLS and CDR2 is YYNGEE. Between the trimmed V and J ends, which lost 1 base and 8 bases, there was a span of 9 bases. This CDR3 region has 13 residues. The data belong to a study of blood T cell repertoires in COVID-19. Overall study: Acute and convalescent COVID-19 samples came from the United States, Italy and Spain.

The chain joins TRBV9 to TRBJ2-2; TRBD1 is a possible D gene (6 bases). Sequencing was done on a sample of PBMCs or T cells enriched from blood (not recorded which). The source is a man aged 40-49 years who had recovered from COVID-19. DNA of the CDR3: TGTGCCAGCAGCGTATCAGGGGCGGGGGAGCTGTTTTTT. The encoded protein is CASSVSGAGELFF.